The 27 T cell receptor beta chains listed next were all sequenced from one sample in a study of shared clonotypes between healthy human individuals. The protocol was immunoSEQ multiplex PCR, while the TCRdb copy is restricted to in-frame clones and leaves out a portion. This table has roughly 1,000,000 clones, 75% to 80% appearing once. Sequencing used memory CD4+ T cells from PBMCs. This sample's subset: CD45RA-negative fraction. The source is a man in his late teens or twenties in good health. Some clones in this sample may be carry-over from other donors' samples.

The rearrangement joins TRBV5-4 to TRBJ2-2, with D perhaps TRBD2 (6 bases). Germline V gene sequence: CDR1 SGHNT, CDR2 YYREEE (reference sequence). With 5 bases removed from V and 1 base from J, the gap between germline ends came to 12 bases. The CDR3 length is 15 residues. DNA for the CDR3: TGTGCCAGCAGGCCCGGAGGGAGGAACACCGGGGAGCTGTTTTTT. Translated: CASRPGGRNTGELFF. The entire variable domain, with the rest obtained from reference TRBV5-4 and TRBJ2-2, is as follows: ETGVTQSPTHLIKTRGQQVTLRCSSQSGHNTVSWYQQALGQGPQFIFQYYREEENGRGNFPPRFSGLQFPNYSSELNVNALELDDSALYLCASRPGGRNTGELFFGEGSRLTVL.

The chain uses TRBV28 and TRBJ2-1; maybe TRBD2 (5 bases). Germline lookup yields CDR1 MDHEN and CDR2 SYDVKM. V lost 7 bases and J lost 6, with 19 bases in between. This CDR3 region has 15 residues. The CDR3 loop reads CASIERASGRNEQFF. Written as DNA, the CDR3 is TGTGCCAGCATCGAGAGGGCTAGTGGCCGCAATGAGCAGTTCTTC.

The table lists this clone with a few counts. The J gene is TRBJ2-7, the V gene TRBV28, with a weak D call TRBD1 (6 bases). V dropped 8 bases and J dropped 2 bases, with 16 bases sitting between them. Germline V lookup: CDR1 MDHEN, CDR2 SYDVKM. The CDR3 is 14 residues long. CDR3 coding DNA: TGTGCCAGCTGCCCGGTAGGGACAACCTACGAGCAGTACTTC. Its translation is CASCPVGTTYEQYF. The complete variable domain, with remaining parts taken from reference TRBV28 and TRBJ2-7, reads DVKVTQSSRYLVKRTGEKVFLECVQDMDHENMFWYRQDPGLGLRLIYFSYDVKMKEKGDIPEGYSVSREKKERFSLILESASTNQTSMYLCASCPVGTTYEQYFGPGTRLTVT.

The chain links TRBV25-1 to TRBJ2-1; TRBD1 aligns across 9 bases. CDR1 is MGHDK and CDR2 is SYGVNS in the germline V gene. The CDR3 loop spans 16 amino acids. V lost 1 base to trimming and J lost 7 bases; unmatched junction nucleotides: 8. CDR3: CASSESGTGSYNEQFF. The CDR3 DNA follows: TGTGCCAGCAGTGAATCGGGGACAGGGTCTTATAATGAGCAGTTCTTC.

The rearrangement joins TRBV7-9 to TRBJ2-7; TRBD2 is a possible D gene (6 bases). Germline V gene lookup returns CDR1 SEHNR and CDR2 FQNEAQ (reference sequence). V was clipped by 3 bases and J by 0 bases, with 9 bases between them. The CDR3 extends over 14 amino acids. The CDR3 region is CASSFTGDSYEQYF. CDR3 in DNA: TGTGCCAGCAGCTTCACGGGGGACTCCTACGAGCAGTACTTC.

V gene TRBV25-1 combines with J gene TRBJ2-3, with TRBD1 identical over 9 bases. Germline V lookup: CDR1 MGHDK, CDR2 SYGVNS. The CDR3 totals 16 residues. The junction had 3 bases not matched to a gene; V was cut back by 1 base and J by 1 base. The CDR3 DNA follows: TGTGCCAGCAGTGAATTGTGGACAGGGGGCACAGATACGCAGTATTTT. Translated, it gives CASSELWTGGTDTQYF.

The chain employs TRBV7-2 and TRBJ2-1, with 9 bases identical to TRBD2. V lost 5 bases, J lost 2 bases, and 7 bases stayed unmatched. The germline CDR1 and CDR2 sequences are SGHTA and FQGNSA. This CDR3 comprises 16 residues. DNA of the CDR3: TGTGCCAGCAGCATTGGGCCTAGCGGGACCTACAATGAGCAGTTCTTC. It encodes CASSIGPSGTYNEQFF.

This sequence joins TRBV5-1 and TRBJ2-2; no firm D call. The CDR3 runs 15 residues. Trimming shortened V by 0 bases and J by 0 bases, and 6 bases separated the two germline ends. CDR1 is SGHRS, CDR2 YFSETQ, per germline. In DNA form, the CDR3 reads TGCGCCAGCAGCTTGGTGTCCGCGAACACCGGGGAGCTGTTTTTT. Its protein product is CASSLVSANTGELFF.

The chain joins TRBV7-9 to TRBJ2-5; D is unresolved. The CDR3 runs 13 residues. Germline V lookup: CDR1 SEHNR, CDR2 FQNEAQ (reference sequence). The V and J ends lost 3 bases and 4 bases respectively, with 9 bases between them. The CDR3 sequence: CASSLFVLETQYF. CDR3 in DNA: TGTGCCAGCAGCTTGTTTGTATTAGAGACCCAGTACTTC.

CDR3: CAISAKGTGKQFF. In nucleotides, the CDR3 is TGTGCCATCAGTGCCAAAGGGACAGGAAAGCAGTTCTTC. The V and J genes are TRBV10-3 and TRBJ2-1, with 8 bases fitting TRBD1. The J segment lost 11 bases and the V segment lost 4 bases, leaving 7 bases of the junction unmatched. There are 13 residues in the CDR3. CDR1 ENHRY and CDR2 SYGVKD come from the germline V gene.

CDR3 residues: CASSSERLAVDTQYF. The DNA for the CDR3 is TGTGCCAGCAGTTCAGAACGACTAGCGGTAGATACGCAGTATTTT. The rearrangement uses TRBV27 and TRBJ2-3; the match to TRBD2 covers 9 bases. CDR1 and CDR2 from the germline V gene are MNHEY and SMNVEV (reference sequence). V lost 4 bases and J lost 5; bases outside the gene matches: 7. This CDR3 has 15 residues.

In its sample, this clone was seen once. The rearrangement uses TRBV29-1 and TRBJ2-1; 14 nucleotides agree with TRBD2. V shed 2 bases and J 9 bases; nucleotides not matched to a gene: 3. The CDR3 sequence is 14 residues long. From germline, CDR1 is SQVTM and CDR2 ANQGSEA. As DNA, the CDR3 is TGCAGCGTTGAACCCGGACTAGCGGGAGGTGAGCAGTTCTTC. It specifies CSVEPGLAGGEQFF.

This chain uses TRBV28 with TRBJ2-3; D is unresolved. CDR3 size: 15 residues. Germline values: CDR1 MDHEN, CDR2 SYDVKM. V gave up 5 bases and J gave up 0 bases, with 12 bases separating them. DNA of the CDR3: TGTGCCAGCAGTGCAACCCGCGGAAGCACAGATACGCAGTATTTT. Translating it yields CASSATRGSTDTQYF. Full variable domain (remainder filled in from reference TRBV28 and TRBJ2-3): DVKVTQSSRYLVKRTGEKVFLECVQDMDHENMFWYRQDPGLGLRLIYFSYDVKMKEKGDIPEGYSVSREKKERFSLILESASTNQTSMYLCASSATRGSTDTQYFGPGTRLTVL.

This clone was observed a handful of times. Different DNA sequences within this sample yield the same CDR3. This sequence joins TRBV4-1 and TRBJ2-3; no clear D gene. Germline V gene lookup returns CDR1 MGHRA and CDR2 YSYEKL. V gave up 3 bases and J gave up 5 bases, with 12 bases separating them. This CDR3 is 14 amino acids long. In DNA, the CDR3 is TGCGCCAGCAGCCAGGACCGAGTGGTAGATACGCAGTATTTT. Translated, it gives CASSQDRVVDTQYF.

The chain recombines TRBV6-5 with TRBJ2-1; 14 positions agree with TRBD2. V dropped 6 bases and J dropped 9; count of bases not matched to a gene: 4. CDR3 size: 14 residues. The germline V gene encodes CDR1 MNHEY and CDR2 SVGAGI. The CDR3 reads CASRPGTSGSEQFF. DNA of the CDR3: TGTGCCAGCAGGCCCGGGACTAGCGGGAGTGAGCAGTTCTTC.

The chain employs TRBV20-1 and TRBJ2-7; no reliable D call. The germline gives CDR1 DFQATT, CDR2 SNEGSKA (reference sequence). The CDR3 totals 10 residues. V was cut by 6 bases and J by 3 bases, with 6 bases left in between. The CDR3 nucleotides read TGCAGTGCCAAAAGCTACGAGCAGTACTTC. As protein: CSAKSYEQYF.

The rearrangement uses TRBV28 and TRBJ2-3, with D perhaps assigned TRBD1 or TRBD2 (5 bases each). The CDR3 sequence is 14 residues long. CDR1 and CDR2 (germline): MDHEN, SYDVKM. V was trimmed by 6 bases and J by 8 bases, leaving 18 bases between them. The CDR3 is CASSPRGMGLTQYF. The CDR3 nucleotides read TGTGCCAGCAGCCCCCGAGGGATGGGGCTTACGCAGTATTTT. Combining the CDR3 with reference TRBV28 and TRBJ2-3 gives the whole variable domain DVKVTQSSRYLVKRTGEKVFLECVQDMDHENMFWYRQDPGLGLRLIYFSYDVKMKEKGDIPEGYSVSREKKERFSLILESASTNQTSMYLCASSPRGMGLTQYFGPGTRLTVL.

This chain links TRBV5-1 with TRBJ2-5; D call uncertain. Germline values: CDR1 SGHRS, CDR2 YFSETQ. V was pared by 0 bases and J by 1 base, with 13 bases between. The CDR3 contains 16 residues. As DNA, the CDR3 is TGCGCCAGCAGCTTGGTTCTCGGCTTCCTCCAAGAGACCCAGTACTTC. Amino acids: CASSLVLGFLQETQYF.

This chain joins TRBV30 and TRBJ1-3; D remains ambiguous. CDR3 length: 16 residues. Trimming shortened V by 2 bases and J by 0 bases, and 14 bases separated the two germline ends. Germline CDR1 GTSNPN, CDR2 SVGIG (reference sequence). The DNA for the CDR3 is TGTGCCTGGAGTTATCCAGCCTCCAACTCTGGAAACACCATATATTTT. Protein: CAWSYPASNSGNTIYF.

The V call is TRBV28, the J call TRBJ1-1, with no clear D. Germline V gives CDR1 MDHEN, CDR2 SYDVKM. The CDR3 totals 12 residues. V gave up 6 bases and J gave up 3 bases, with 8 bases separating them. The CDR3 DNA reads as TGTGCCAGCAGCACCGTTTACACTGAAGCTTTCTTT. Its protein is CASSTVYTEAFF.

The J gene is TRBJ1-1, the V gene TRBV11-2, with TRBD1 as a possible D gene (5 bases). CDR3 length equals 16 residues. V was cut by 2 bases and J by 3 bases, with 16 bases left in between. Germline lookup yields CDR1 SGHAT and CDR2 FQNNGV. CDR3 protein: CASSLTGGAQDTEAFF. The CDR3 nucleotides read TGTGCCAGCAGCTTAACCGGGGGAGCGCAGGACACTGAAGCTTTCTTT.

Only a few counts were recorded for this clone. Additional DNA sequences in this sample encode the identical CDR3. The chain is built from TRBV5-4 and TRBJ1-2; 9 bases align to TRBD1. The V segment lost 5 bases and the J segment 4 bases; nucleotides outside the gene matches: 3. The CDR3 totals 13 residues. The germline V gene has CDR1 SGHNT and CDR2 YYREEE (reference sequence). The CDR3 region has the DNA TGTGCCAGCAGTCCGGACAGGGGCTATGGCTACACCTTC. Translated: CASSPDRGYGYTF. Supplemented by reference TRBV5-4 and TRBJ1-2, the full variable domain reads ETGVTQSPTHLIKTRGQQVTLRCSSQSGHNTVSWYQQALGQGPQFIFQYYREEENGRGNFPPRFSGLQFPNYSSELNVNALELDDSALYLCASSPDRGYGYTFGSGTRLTVV.

This rearrangement joins TRBV6-5 to TRBJ2-1; possibly TRBD1 or TRBD2 for D (5 bases each). Germline assignment: CDR1 MNHEY and CDR2 SVGAGI. The V gene lost 5 bases and the J gene lost 4 bases, with 15 bases spanning the gap. This CDR3 region has 15 residues. CDR3 residues: CASSLFWGPYNEQFF. In DNA form, the CDR3 reads TGTGCCAGCAGTCTATTTTGGGGACCTTACAATGAGCAGTTCTTC.

The chain links TRBV7-3 to TRBJ2-3; D could derive from TRBD1 or TRBD2 (6 bases each). V shed 5 bases and J shed 0 bases, with 18 bases lying between them. CDR3 length: 17 amino acids. The V gene's germline CDR1 is SGHTA and CDR2 FQGTGA. The CDR3 sequence is CASSQIGGGISTDTQYF. CDR3 coding DNA: TGTGCCAGCAGCCAGATCGGGGGCGGGATTAGCACAGATACGCAGTATTTT.

The J gene is TRBJ2-4, the V gene TRBV20-1; D is perhaps TRBD1 (6 bases). The germline CDR1 and CDR2 sequences are DFQATT and SNEGSKA (reference sequence). V lost 5 bases and J 9 bases, leaving 11 bases between the germline ends. The CDR3 consists of 11 residues. CDR3 residues: CSASIQGIQYF. DNA of the CDR3: TGCAGTGCTTCAATACAGGGCATTCAGTACTTC.

The chain has TRBV18 and TRBJ1-1; a weak D match, TRBD1 (5 bases). The germline V gene has CDR1 KGHSH and CDR2 LQKENI. V lost 6 bases to trimming and J lost 3 bases, with 20 bases between them. This CDR3 is built from 16 residues. Here the CDR3 DNA reads TGTGCCAGCTCCCCTAGGGTAGGGGCGCAGGACACTGAAGCTTTCTTT. The encoded protein is CASSPRVGAQDTEAFF.

J is TRBJ2-5 and V is TRBV6-5; 10 bases align to TRBD2. Per the germline V gene, CDR1 is MNHEY and CDR2 is SVGAGI. The CDR3 consists of 16 residues. Unmatched junction bases numbered 4, after V lost 0 bases and J lost 3 bases. The CDR3 loop is CASSYSGLAGEETQYF. CDR3 sequence (DNA): TGTGCCAGCAGTTACTCAGGGCTAGCGGGAGAAGAGACCCAGTACTTC.